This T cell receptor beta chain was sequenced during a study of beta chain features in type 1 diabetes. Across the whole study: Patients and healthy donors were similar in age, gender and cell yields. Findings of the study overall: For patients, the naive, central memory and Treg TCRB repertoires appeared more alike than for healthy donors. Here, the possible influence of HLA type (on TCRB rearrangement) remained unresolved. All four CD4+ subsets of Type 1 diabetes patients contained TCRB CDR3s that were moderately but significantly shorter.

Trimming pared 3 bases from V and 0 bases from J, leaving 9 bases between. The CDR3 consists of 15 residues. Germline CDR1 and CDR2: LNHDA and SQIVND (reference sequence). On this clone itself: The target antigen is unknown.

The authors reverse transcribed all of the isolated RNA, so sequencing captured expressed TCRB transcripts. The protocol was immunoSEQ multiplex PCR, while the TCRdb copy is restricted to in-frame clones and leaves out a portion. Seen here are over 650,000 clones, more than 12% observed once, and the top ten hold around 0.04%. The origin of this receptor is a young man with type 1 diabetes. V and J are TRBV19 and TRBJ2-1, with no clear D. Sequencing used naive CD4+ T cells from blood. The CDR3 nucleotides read TGTGCCAGTAGTATGACGGTGGACTCCTACAATGAGCAGTTCTTC. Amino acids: CASSMTVDSYNEQFF.